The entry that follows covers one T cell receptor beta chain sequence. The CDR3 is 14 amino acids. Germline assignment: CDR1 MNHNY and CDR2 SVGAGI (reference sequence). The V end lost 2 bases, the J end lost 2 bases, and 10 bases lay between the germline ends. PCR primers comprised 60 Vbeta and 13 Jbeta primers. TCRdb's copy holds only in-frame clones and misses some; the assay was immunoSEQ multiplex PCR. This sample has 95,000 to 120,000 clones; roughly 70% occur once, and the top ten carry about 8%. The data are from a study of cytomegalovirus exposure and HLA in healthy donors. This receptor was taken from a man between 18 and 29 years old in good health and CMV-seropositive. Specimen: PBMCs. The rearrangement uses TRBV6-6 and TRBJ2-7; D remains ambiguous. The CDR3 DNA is TGTGCCAGCAGTTACGGTCAGGCCGCCTACGAGCAGTACTTC. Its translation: CASSYGQAAYEQYF.